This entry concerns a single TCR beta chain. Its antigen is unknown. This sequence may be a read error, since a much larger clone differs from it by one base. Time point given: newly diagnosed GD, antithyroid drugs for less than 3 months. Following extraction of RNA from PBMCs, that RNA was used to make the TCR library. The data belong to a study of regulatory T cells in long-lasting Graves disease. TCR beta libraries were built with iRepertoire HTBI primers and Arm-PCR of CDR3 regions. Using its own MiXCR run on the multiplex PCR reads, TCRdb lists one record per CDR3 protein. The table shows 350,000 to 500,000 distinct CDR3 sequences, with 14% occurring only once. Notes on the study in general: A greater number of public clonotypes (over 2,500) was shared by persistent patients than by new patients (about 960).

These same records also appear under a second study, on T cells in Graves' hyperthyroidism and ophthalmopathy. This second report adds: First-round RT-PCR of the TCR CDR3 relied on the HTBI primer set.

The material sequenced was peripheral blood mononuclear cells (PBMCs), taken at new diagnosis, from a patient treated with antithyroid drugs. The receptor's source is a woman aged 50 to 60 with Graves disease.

The CDR3: CASSLAAAQETQYF. In nucleotides, the CDR3 is TGTGCCAGCAGTTTGGCTGCGGCCCAAGAGACCCAGTACTTC. The chain recombines TRBV12-3 or TRBV12-4 with TRBJ2-1; no firm D call. The DNA matches TRBJ2-5 better at its end, which makes the J call doubtful. The CDR3 consists of 14 residues.